The entry that follows covers one TCR beta chain sequence. This CDR3 region has 13 residues. V was pared by 3 bases and J by 7 bases, with 13 bases between. CDR1 and CDR2 from the germline V gene are KGHSH and LQKENI. The data stem from a study of blood T cell repertoires in COVID-19. The assay was immunoSEQ multiplex PCR, and TCRdb's table has in-frame clones only and misses some. Among roughly 180,000 clones listed, around 78% were seen once. The sample comprised PBMCs or T cells enriched from blood (not recorded which). This TCR derives from a woman between 45 and 65 years old who had recovered from COVID-19. V and J are TRBV18 and TRBJ2-7; no clear D gene. The CDR3 sequence: CASSPGSPREQYV. The CDR3 DNA follows: TGTGCCAGCTCACCTGGTTCCCCGAGGGAGCAGTACGTC.